These 3 T cell receptor beta chains were sequenced from one sample in a study of shared clonotypes between healthy human individuals. Clones were sequenced by immunoSEQ multiplex PCR, and TCRdb holds only the in-frame ones, with some missing. The sample has approximately 480,000 clones, roughly 85% seen once; the top ten hold approximately 13%. The source material was PBMCs. Every receptor here comes from a woman aged 40 to 50 in good health. Some clones in this sample may be carry-over from other donors' samples.

J is TRBJ2-7 and V is TRBV6-5; possibly TRBD2 for D (5 bases). The CDR3 spans 14 residues. The germline gives CDR1 MNHEY, CDR2 SVGAGI. V was shortened by 0 bases and J by 3 bases, with 9 bases between the two germline ends. Here the CDR3 DNA reads TGTGCCAGCAGTTACTCGTGGGAGAGCTACGAGCAGTACTTC. It codes for CASSYSWESYEQYF.

This rearrangement joins TRBV18 to TRBJ2-5, with a weak D call TRBD2 (5 bases). The ends were cut back, 2 bases at V and 5 bases at J, with 9 bases in the middle. There are 13 residues in the CDR3. Germline values: CDR1 KGHSH, CDR2 LQKENI. In DNA form, the CDR3 reads TGTGCCAGCTCACCAGAGGGCGGGGAGACCCAGTACTTC. Translation gives CASSPEGGETQYF. Complete variable domain (other parts from reference TRBV18 and TRBJ2-5): NAGVMQNPRHLVRRRGQEARLRCSPMKGHSHVYWYRQLPEEGLKFMVYLQKENIIDESGMPKERFSAEFPKEGPSILRIQQVVRGDSAAYFCASSPEGGETQYFGPGTRLLVL.

This chain joins TRBV5-1 and TRBJ2-7; D call uncertain. Germline V gives CDR1 SGHRS, CDR2 YFSETQ. This CDR3 has 13 residues. Deletions cut 4 bases from V and 6 bases from J, with 14 bases between. The CDR3 coding sequence is TGCGCCAGCAGCATAGGAACTGGGGTCGAGCAGTACTTC. This encodes CASSIGTGVEQYF. Supplemented by reference TRBV5-1 and TRBJ2-7, the full variable domain reads KAGVTQTPRYLIKTRGQQVTLSCSPISGHRSVSWYQQTPGQGLQFLFEYFSETQRNKGNFPGRFSGRQFSNSRSEMNVSTLELGDSALYLCASSIGTGVEQYFGPGTRLTVT.